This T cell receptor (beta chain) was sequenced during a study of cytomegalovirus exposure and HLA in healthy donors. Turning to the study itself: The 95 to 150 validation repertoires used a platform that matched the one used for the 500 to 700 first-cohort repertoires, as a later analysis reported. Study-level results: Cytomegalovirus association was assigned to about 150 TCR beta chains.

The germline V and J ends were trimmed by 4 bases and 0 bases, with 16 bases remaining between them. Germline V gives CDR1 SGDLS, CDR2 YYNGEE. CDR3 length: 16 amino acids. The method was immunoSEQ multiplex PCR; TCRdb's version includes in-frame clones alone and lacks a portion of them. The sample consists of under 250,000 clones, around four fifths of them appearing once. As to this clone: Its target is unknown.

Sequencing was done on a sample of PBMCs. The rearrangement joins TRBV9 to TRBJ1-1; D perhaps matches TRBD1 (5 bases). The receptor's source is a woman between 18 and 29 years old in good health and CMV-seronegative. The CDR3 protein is CASSPPTGFMNTEAFF. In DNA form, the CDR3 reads TGTGCCAGCAGCCCCCCCACAGGCTTCATGAACACTGAAGCTTTCTTT.